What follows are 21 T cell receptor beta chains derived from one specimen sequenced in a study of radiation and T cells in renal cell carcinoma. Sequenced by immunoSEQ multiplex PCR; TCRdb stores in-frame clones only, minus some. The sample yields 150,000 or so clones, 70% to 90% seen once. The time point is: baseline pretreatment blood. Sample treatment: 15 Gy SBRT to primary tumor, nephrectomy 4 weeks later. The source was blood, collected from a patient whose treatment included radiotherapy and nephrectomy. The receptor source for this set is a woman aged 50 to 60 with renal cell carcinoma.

Here the CDR3 reads CASGTGTAYEQYF. Here the CDR3 DNA reads TGCGCCAGCGGGACCGGGACCGCCTACGAGCAGTACTTC. V usage is TRBV5-1 and J usage is TRBJ2-7; D tentatively fits TRBD1 or TRBD2 (5 bases each). The germline gives CDR1 SGHRS, CDR2 YFSETQ. Trimming pared 7 bases from V and 2 bases from J, leaving 13 bases between. The CDR3 has 13 amino acids. Variable domain in full (rest from reference TRBV5-1 and TRBJ2-7): KAGVTQTPRYLIKTRGQQVTLSCSPISGHRSVSWYQQTPGQGLQFLFEYFSETQRNKGNFPGRFSGRQFSNSRSEMNVSTLELGDSALYLCASGTGTAYEQYFGPGTRLTVT.

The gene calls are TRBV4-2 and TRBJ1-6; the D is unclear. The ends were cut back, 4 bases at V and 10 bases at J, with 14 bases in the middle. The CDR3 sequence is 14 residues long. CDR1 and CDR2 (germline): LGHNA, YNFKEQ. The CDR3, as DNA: TGTGCCAGCAGCCCCGAGACGGGAAGATCACCCCTCCACTTT. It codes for CASSPETGRSPLHF.

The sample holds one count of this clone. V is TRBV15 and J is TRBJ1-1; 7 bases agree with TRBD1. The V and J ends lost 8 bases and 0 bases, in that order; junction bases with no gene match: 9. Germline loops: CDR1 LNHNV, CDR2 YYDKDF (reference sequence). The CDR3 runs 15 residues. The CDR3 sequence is CATSRGQLMNTEAFF. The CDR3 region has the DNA TGTGCCACCTCCCGGGGACAGCTCATGAACACTGAAGCTTTCTTT. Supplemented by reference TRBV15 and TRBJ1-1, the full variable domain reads DAMVIQNPRYQVTQFGKPVTLSCSQTLNHNVMYWYQQKSSQAPKLLFHYYDKDFNNEADTPDNFQSRRPNTSFCFLDIRSPGLGDTAMYLCATSRGQLMNTEAFFGQGTRLTVV.

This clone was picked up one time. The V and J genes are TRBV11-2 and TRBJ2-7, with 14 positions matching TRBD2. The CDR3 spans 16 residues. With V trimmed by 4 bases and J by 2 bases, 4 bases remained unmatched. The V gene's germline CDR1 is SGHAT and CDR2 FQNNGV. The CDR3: CASSSQTSGGAYEQYF. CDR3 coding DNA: TGTGCCAGCAGCTCGCAGACTAGCGGGGGGGCCTACGAGCAGTACTTC.

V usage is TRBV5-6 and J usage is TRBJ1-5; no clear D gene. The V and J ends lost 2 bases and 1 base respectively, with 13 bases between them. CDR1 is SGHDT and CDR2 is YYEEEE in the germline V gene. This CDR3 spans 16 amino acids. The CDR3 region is CASSFKGWRSNQPQHF. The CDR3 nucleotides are TGTGCCAGCAGCTTTAAAGGGTGGCGAAGCAATCAGCCCCAGCATTTT.

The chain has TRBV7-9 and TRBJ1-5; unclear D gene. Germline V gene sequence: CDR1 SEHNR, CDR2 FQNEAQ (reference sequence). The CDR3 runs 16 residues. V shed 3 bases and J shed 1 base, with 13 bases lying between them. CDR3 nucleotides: TGTGCCAGCAGCTTTGATACCGGGTCGAGCAATCAGCCCCAGCATTTT. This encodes CASSFDTGSSNQPQHF.

The CDR3 DNA is TGTGCCAGCAGCTTAATTGGCGGGACGGCAGCAACTAATGAAAAACTGTTTTTT. Amino acid sequence: CASSLIGGTAATNEKLFF. The V call is TRBV7-9, the J call TRBJ1-4, with D possibly being TRBD1 (5 bases). The V end was cut by 2 bases, the J end by 0 bases, with 16 bases between. There are 18 residues in the CDR3. The germline V gene encodes CDR1 SEHNR and CDR2 FQNEAQ (reference sequence).

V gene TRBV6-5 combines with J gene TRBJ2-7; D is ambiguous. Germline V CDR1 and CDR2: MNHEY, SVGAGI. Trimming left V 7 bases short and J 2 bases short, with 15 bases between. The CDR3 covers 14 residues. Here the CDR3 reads CASTNGGHPYEQYF. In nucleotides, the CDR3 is TGTGCCAGCACCAACGGTGGCCATCCCTACGAGCAGTACTTC.

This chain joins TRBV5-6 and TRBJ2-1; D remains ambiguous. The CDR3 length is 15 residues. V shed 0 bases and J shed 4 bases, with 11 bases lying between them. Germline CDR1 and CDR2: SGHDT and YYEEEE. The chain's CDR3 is CASSLVESRYNEQFF. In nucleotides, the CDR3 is TGTGCCAGCAGCTTGGTGGAGTCCCGTTACAATGAGCAGTTCTTC.

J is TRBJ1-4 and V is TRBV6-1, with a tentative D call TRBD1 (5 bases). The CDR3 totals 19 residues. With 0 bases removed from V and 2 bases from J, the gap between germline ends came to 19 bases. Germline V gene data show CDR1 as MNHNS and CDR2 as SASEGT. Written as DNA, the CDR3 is TGTGCCAGCAGTGAAGCGATTGATGGGGCTTGGGCGACTAATGAAAAACTGTTTTTT. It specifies CASSEAIDGAWATNEKLFF.

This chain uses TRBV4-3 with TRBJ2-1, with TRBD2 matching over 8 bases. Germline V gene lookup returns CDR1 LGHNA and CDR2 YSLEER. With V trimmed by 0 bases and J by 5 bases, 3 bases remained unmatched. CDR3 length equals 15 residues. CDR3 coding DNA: TGCGCCAGCAGCCAAGAGAAGCGGGGGAACAATGAGCAGTTCTTC. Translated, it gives CASSQEKRGNNEQFF.

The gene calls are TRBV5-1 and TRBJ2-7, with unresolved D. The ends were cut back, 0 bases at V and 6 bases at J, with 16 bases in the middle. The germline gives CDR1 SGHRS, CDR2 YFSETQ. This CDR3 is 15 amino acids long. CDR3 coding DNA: TGCGCCAGCAGCTTGGTGTCGACACGCCGGAGCGAGCAGTACTTC. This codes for CASSLVSTRRSEQYF.

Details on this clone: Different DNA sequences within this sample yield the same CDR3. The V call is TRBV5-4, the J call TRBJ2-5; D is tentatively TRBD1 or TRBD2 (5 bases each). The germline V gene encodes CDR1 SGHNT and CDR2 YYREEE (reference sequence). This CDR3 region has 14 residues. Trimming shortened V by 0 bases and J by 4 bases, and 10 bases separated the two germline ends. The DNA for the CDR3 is TGTGCCAGCAGCTTGGCCGGGGCGGGAGAGACCCAGTACTTC. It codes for CASSLAGAGETQYF.

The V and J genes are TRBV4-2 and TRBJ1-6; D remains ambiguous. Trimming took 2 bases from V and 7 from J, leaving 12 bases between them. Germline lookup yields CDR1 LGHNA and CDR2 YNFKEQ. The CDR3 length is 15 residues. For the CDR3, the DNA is TGTGCCAGCAGCCAATCAGCCGGAGGGAATTCACCCCTCCACTTT. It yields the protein CASSQSAGGNSPLHF.

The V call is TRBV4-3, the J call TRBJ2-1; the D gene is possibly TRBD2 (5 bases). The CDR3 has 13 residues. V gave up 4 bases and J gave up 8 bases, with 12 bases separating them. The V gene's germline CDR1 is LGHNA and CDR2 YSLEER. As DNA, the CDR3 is TGCGCCAGCAGCCCCTGGGAGAGGGATGAGCAGTTCTTC. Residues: CASSPWERDEQFF.

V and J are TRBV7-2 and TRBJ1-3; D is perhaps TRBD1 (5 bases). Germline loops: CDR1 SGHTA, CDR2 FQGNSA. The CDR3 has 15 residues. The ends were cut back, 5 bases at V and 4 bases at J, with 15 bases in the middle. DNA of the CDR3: TGTGCCAGCAGCCGCCCGGGGGGACGGGGAAACACCATATATTTT. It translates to CASSRPGGRGNTIYF.

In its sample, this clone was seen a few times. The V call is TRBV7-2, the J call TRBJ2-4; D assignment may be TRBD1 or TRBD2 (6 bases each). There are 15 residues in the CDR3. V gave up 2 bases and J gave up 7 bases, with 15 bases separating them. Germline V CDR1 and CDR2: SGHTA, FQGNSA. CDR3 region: CASSLSPGGANIQYF. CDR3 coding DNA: TGTGCCAGCAGCTTAAGCCCCGGGGGCGCGAACATTCAGTACTTC.

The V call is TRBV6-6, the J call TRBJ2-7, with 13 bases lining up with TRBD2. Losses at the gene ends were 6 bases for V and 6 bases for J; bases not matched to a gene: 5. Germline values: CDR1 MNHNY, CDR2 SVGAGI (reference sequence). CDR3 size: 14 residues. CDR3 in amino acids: CASSRLAGGGEQYF. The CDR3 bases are TGTGCCAGCAGCCGACTAGCGGGGGGCGGCGAGCAGTACTTC.

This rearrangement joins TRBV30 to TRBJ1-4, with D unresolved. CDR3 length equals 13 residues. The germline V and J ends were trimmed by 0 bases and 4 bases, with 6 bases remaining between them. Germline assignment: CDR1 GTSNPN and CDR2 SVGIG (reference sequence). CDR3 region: CAWSVGLNEKLFF. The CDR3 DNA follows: TGTGCCTGGAGTGTTGGGCTTAATGAAAAACTGTTTTTT.

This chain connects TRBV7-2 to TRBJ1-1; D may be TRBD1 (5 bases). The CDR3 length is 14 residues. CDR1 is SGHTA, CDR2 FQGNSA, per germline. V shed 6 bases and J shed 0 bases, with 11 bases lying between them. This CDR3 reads CASRLLGVNTEAFF. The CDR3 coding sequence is TGTGCCAGCAGGCTCTTGGGGGTGAACACTGAAGCTTTCTTT.

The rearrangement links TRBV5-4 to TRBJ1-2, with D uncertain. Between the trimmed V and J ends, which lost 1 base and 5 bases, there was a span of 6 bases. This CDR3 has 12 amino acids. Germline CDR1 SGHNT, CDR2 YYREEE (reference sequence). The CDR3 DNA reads TGTGCCAGCAGCTTGTTCGGGTATGGCTACACCTTC. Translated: CASSLFGYGYTF.